This is a list of T cell receptor beta chains from one sample in a study of identical twins. TCRdb ran MiXCR on the 5' RACE reads and lists one entry per CDR3 protein. In the table there are about 530,000 distinct CDR3 sequences, 13% to 15% of which are singletons. These same records also appear under a second study, on yellow fever vaccine responses in identical twins.

Sequencing was done on a sample of CD4+ T cells sorted from blood. These receptors all stem from a young woman in good health. Both conserved end residues are part of each CDR3. D genes are given only for firm matches. Clone size is not always given. Where it is, it says once, few, many or a class for expanded clones.

abundance,d_gene,j_gene,v_gene,CDR3nt,CDR3aa
few,.,TRBJ2-3,TRBV19,TGTGCCAGTAGTTCCAGACCAAAAAGCACAGATACGCAGTATTTT,CASSSRPKSTDTQYF
.,.,TRBJ2-5,TRBV14,TGTGCCAGCAGCCATATTCAGGGAAAGACCCAGTACTTC,CASSHIQGKTQYF
few,.,TRBJ1-2,TRBV7-6,TGTGCCAGCAAAGCGTCGACAGGACATGGCTACACCTTC,CASKASTGHGYTF
few,TRBD1,TRBJ2-1,TRBV7-2,TGTGCCAGCAGCACCGGGACAGGGGGGGGTGAGCAGTTCTTC,CASSTGTGGGEQFF
few,TRBD1,TRBJ1-1,TRBV12-3/TRBV12-4,TGTGCCAGCAGCGCCGCAGGGGGTTCATCTGAAGCTTTCTTT,CASSAAGGSSEAFF
.,TRBD2,TRBJ2-2,TRBV29-1,TGCAGCGTTCTAGCGGGAAACCAGTGGGCCGGGGAGCTGTTTTTT,CSVLAGNQWAGELFF
.,.,TRBJ2-4,TRBV3-1,TGTGCCAGCAGCCAAATGGTTGGAGCCAAAAACATTCAGTACTTC,CASSQMVGAKNIQYF
few,.,TRBJ1-4,TRBV5-1,TGCGCCAGCAGCTCCATCCAGAATGAAAAACTGTTTTTT,CASSSIQNEKLFF
.,TRBD1,TRBJ1-5,TRBV15,TGTGCCACCAGCCCGACAGGGCGAAGCAATCAGCCCCAGCATTTT,CATSPTGRSNQPQHF
many,.,TRBJ1-2,TRBV2,TGTGCCAGCAGTGGGACAGTGGTGTCCGGCTACACCTTC,CASSGTVVSGYTF
few,.,TRBJ2-4,TRBV15,TGTGCCACCAGCAGTACTGCAGGGCGGTACATTCAGTACTTC,CATSSTAGRYIQYF
.,.,TRBJ1-4,TRBV20-1,TGCAGTGCTAGACCGCAGGTTGGTGAAAAACTGTTTTTT,CSARPQVGEKLFF
.,TRBD1,TRBJ2-6,TRBV10-2,TGCGCCAGCGGAGTTAGGGCAGGGGGCACTGGGGCCAACGTCCTGACTTTC,CASGVRAGGTGANVLTF
few,TRBD1,TRBJ2-1,TRBV5-7,TGTGCCAGCAGCTTGGCTAACCGGGACAGGGTGGAGGATGAGCAGTTCTTC,CASSLANRDRVEDEQFF
few,.,TRBJ1-3,TRBV11-2,TGTGCCAGCAGGCCGTCTTTTAGTGGAAACACCATATATTTT,CASRPSFSGNTIYF
few,TRBD2,TRBJ2-5,TRBV12-3/TRBV12-4,TGTGCCAGCAGCGAGACTAGCGGGGGGGGAGAGACCCAGTACTTC,CASSETSGGGETQYF
.,.,TRBJ2-1,TRBV9,TGTGCCAGCAGCCGGAAAACGTCGGACAATGAGCAGTTCTTC,CASSRKTSDNEQFF
.,TRBD2,TRBJ2-3,TRBV7-3,TGTGCCAGCAGCCGAGGACTAGACCCAGATACGCAGTATTTT,CASSRGLDPDTQYF
.,TRBD2,TRBJ2-1,TRBV2,TGTGCCAGCAGTGAGTGGGGACTAGGCAACAATGAGCAGTTCTTC,CASSEWGLGNNEQFF
few,.,TRBJ2-6,TRBV12-3/TRBV12-4,TGTGCCAGCAGTTTACGTCGAGGGGTCGGGGCCAACGTCCTGACTTTC,CASSLRRGVGANVLTF
.,.,TRBJ2-2,TRBV7-8,TGTGCCAGCAGCTTAGCGGGTCAGATAAACACCGGGGAGCTGTTTTTT,CASSLAGQINTGELFF
many,.,TRBJ1-4,TRBV12-3/TRBV12-4,TGTGCCAGCTCCGACCGTGGAAAACTGTTTTTT,CASSDRGKLFF
few,.,TRBJ2-7,TRBV20-1,TGCAGTGCCCCAGATCCCAGCGCGACCTACGAGCAGTACTTC,CSAPDPSATYEQYF